These 18 T cell receptor beta chains were all obtained from the same sample, sequenced in a study of OX40 agonist ivuxolimab in advanced cancers. Only in-frame clones appear in the TCRdb table, and some are missing; sequencing was by immunoSEQ multiplex PCR. The data contain 65,000 to 85,000 clones, roughly nine tenths of them singletons. This material consisted of CD4+ or CD8+ T cells sorted from blood, taken in a trial of the OX40 agonist ivuxolimab. These receptors came from an adult with an advanced solid tumor such as melanoma, head and neck, liver or kidney cancer.

The chain joins TRBV20-1 to TRBJ1-1, with 7 bases identical to TRBD1. The V and J ends lost 7 bases and 7 bases, in that order; junction bases with no gene match: 6. This CDR3 has 11 amino acids. Germline V gene sequence: CDR1 DFQATT, CDR2 SNEGSKA (reference sequence). CDR3 DNA: TGCAGTGTACAGGGGCCCTATGAAGCTTTCTTT. It specifies CSVQGPYEAFF.

This clone appeared a single time. The gene calls are TRBV28 and TRBJ1-4, with D possibly being TRBD1 (5 bases). Germline assignment: CDR1 MDHEN and CDR2 SYDVKM. Trimming pared 6 bases from V and 4 bases from J, leaving 18 bases between. The CDR3 length is 16 residues. CDR3 in DNA: TGTGCCAGCAGCCTCACCACCGGAAGGGGTAATGAAAAACTGTTTTTT. Amino acids: CASSLTTGRGNEKLFF. Full variable domain (rest looked up from reference TRBV28 and TRBJ1-4): DVKVTQSSRYLVKRTGEKVFLECVQDMDHENMFWYRQDPGLGLRLIYFSYDVKMKEKGDIPEGYSVSREKKERFSLILESASTNQTSMYLCASSLTTGRGNEKLFFGSGTQLSVL.

The chain couples TRBV27 to TRBJ2-7, with 9 bases matching TRBD1. The CDR3 has 16 amino acids. Germline CDR1 reads MNHEY; CDR2 reads SMNVEV (reference sequence). V was clipped by 8 bases and J by 3 bases; unmatched bases: 14. In DNA, the CDR3 is TGTGCCAGCGCCGACCCCCGGGACAGGGCCTTCTACGAGCAGTACTTC. This encodes CASADPRDRAFYEQYF.

The J gene is TRBJ2-7, the V gene TRBV15, with a tentative D call TRBD2 (5 bases). Trimming shortened V by 6 bases and J by 2 bases, and 17 bases separated the two germline ends. Germline-derived CDR1 and CDR2 are LNHNV and YYDKDF (reference sequence). CDR3 size: 15 residues. CDR3 bases: TGTGCCACCAGTCAGGAGGCAGCCCGGGCCTACGAGCAGTACTTC. It translates to CATSQEAARAYEQYF.

The chain recombines TRBV7-6 with TRBJ2-1; no clear D gene. Trimming stripped 4 bases from V and 6 bases from J, with 7 bases between. The germline V gene encodes CDR1 SGHVS and CDR2 FNYEAQ. This CDR3 is built from 12 residues. CDR3 in amino acids: CASSSPVNEQFF. The CDR3 coding sequence is TGTGCCAGCAGCTCCCCGGTCAATGAGCAGTTCTTC.

V and J are TRBV5-6 and TRBJ2-5; 7 bases match TRBD2. Per germline, CDR1 SGHDT and CDR2 YYEEEE. Trimming cost V 4 bases and J 4 bases; bases outside gene matches: 4. The CDR3 has 13 residues. CDR3 in DNA: TGTGCCAGCAGCGTGGGGGGGATAGAGACCCAGTACTTC. Translation gives CASSVGGIETQYF.

V is TRBV5-1 and J is TRBJ2-2, with TRBD1 identical over 8 bases. The length of the CDR3 is 15 residues. Trimming at V came to 4 bases and at J to 4 bases, leaving 6 bases not matched to a gene. In germline, CDR1 is SGHRS, CDR2 YFSETQ. The CDR3 sequence is CASSKIDRGTGELFF. For the CDR3, the DNA is TGCGCCAGCAGCAAAATTGACAGGGGCACCGGGGAGCTGTTTTTT.

CDR3 region: CAWSVQRFRTSGRGRYEQYF. DNA for the CDR3: TGTGCCTGGAGTGTACAGCGGTTTAGGACTAGCGGGAGAGGAAGGTACGAGCAGTACTTC. The gene calls are TRBV30 and TRBJ2-7; 13 nucleotides line up with TRBD2. CDR3 length equals 20 residues. Germline CDR1 reads GTSNPN; CDR2 reads SVGIG (reference sequence). The V and J ends lost 0 bases and 4 bases, in that order; junction bases with no gene match: 18.

The V gene is TRBV18, the J gene TRBJ2-1; 9 bases align to TRBD2. V was clipped by 3 bases and J by 7 bases; unmatched bases: 1. In germline, CDR1 is KGHSH, CDR2 LQKENI. The CDR3 is 13 amino acids. In nucleotides, the CDR3 is TGTGCCAGCTCACCGGGACTAGCAAATGAGCAGTTCTTC. Amino acid sequence: CASSPGLANEQFF.

This chain links TRBV5-1 with TRBJ2-1; 8 bases are a match to TRBD2. Germline CDR1 is SGHRS and CDR2 is YFSETQ. After removal of 6 bases from V and 9 bases from J, the junction contained 8 bases not matched to a gene. This CDR3 is 13 amino acids long. The CDR3 coding sequence is TGCGCCAGCAAGCTTACTAGCGGAGGTGAGCAGTTCTTC. Translating gives CASKLTSGGEQFF. Looking up the rest from reference TRBV5-1 and TRBJ2-1 gives the full variable domain: KAGVTQTPRYLIKTRGQQVTLSCSPISGHRSVSWYQQTPGQGLQFLFEYFSETQRNKGNFPGRFSGRQFSNSRSEMNVSTLELGDSALYLCASKLTSGGEQFFGPGTRLTVL.

The chain joins TRBV4-1 to TRBJ2-5; 7 bases align to TRBD2. The CDR3 runs 16 residues. V shed 4 bases and J 2 bases; nucleotides not matched to a gene: 10. Germline V gives CDR1 MGHRA, CDR2 YSYEKL. The CDR3 region has the DNA TGCGCCAGCAGCCCCAAAGGCGGGAGTTGGCAAGAGACCCAGTACTTC. Translating it yields CASSPKGGSWQETQYF.

The chain is built from TRBV10-1 and TRBJ1-1; D is perhaps TRBD1 (5 bases). Trimming cost V 10 bases and J 0 bases, with 12 bases left between them. Germline V gene data show CDR1 as WNHNN and CDR2 as SYGVQD (reference sequence). The CDR3 consists of 13 residues. Here the CDR3 DNA reads TGCGCCACGCAGAGGGGTGTGAACACTGAAGCTTTCTTT. Protein: CATQRGVNTEAFF.

With regard to this clone: Sequence at one end of the junction differs from germline and may be a read error. The rearrangement joins TRBV7-7 to TRBJ1-1; 7 nucleotides match TRBD1. The CDR3 contains 13 residues. Germline CDR1 and CDR2: SSHAT and FNYEAQ (reference sequence). The CDR3 loop is CASSRDRNTEAFF. The DNA of the CDR3 is TGTGCTAGCAGCCGGGACAGAAACACTGAAGCTTTCTTT. Full variable domain (remainder filled in from reference TRBV7-7 and TRBJ1-1): GAGVSQSPRYKVTKRGQDVTLRCDPISSHATLYWYQQALGQGPEFLTYFNYEAQPDKSGLPSDRFSAERPEGSISTLTIQRTEQRDSAMYRCASSRDRNTEAFFGQGTRLTVV.

The chain carries TRBV18 and TRBJ2-5; a possible D gene is TRBD2 (6 bases). Germline V CDR1 and CDR2: KGHSH, LQKENI. With 1 base removed from V and 4 bases from J, the gap between germline ends came to 10 bases. The length of the CDR3 is 14 residues. As DNA, the CDR3 is TGTGCCAGCTCACCACAGCGGGCTACAGAGACCCAGTACTTC. It encodes CASSPQRATETQYF.

The chain has TRBV4-3 and TRBJ1-5, with 7 bases identical to TRBD1. Germline V lookup: CDR1 LGHNA, CDR2 YSLEER. With V trimmed by 4 bases and J by 2 bases, 2 bases remained unmatched. The length of the CDR3 is 14 residues. This chain's CDR3 is CASSPGTGNQPQHF. DNA for the CDR3: TGCGCCAGCAGCCCGGGGACAGGCAATCAGCCCCAGCATTTT.

The chain has TRBV28 and TRBJ1-1; D is unclear. From germline, CDR1 is MDHEN and CDR2 SYDVKM. V lost 7 bases to trimming and J lost 1 base, with 4 bases between them. The CDR3 has 11 residues. DNA of the CDR3: TGTGCCAGCAAGACGAACACTGAAGCTTTCTTT. Protein: CASKTNTEAFF.

This chain links TRBV5-4 with TRBJ2-1; no reliable D call. Deletions cut 1 base from V and 5 bases from J, with 4 bases between. Per germline, CDR1 SGHNT and CDR2 YYREEE (reference sequence). The CDR3 runs to 12 residues. CDR3 residues: CASSLTHNEQFF. CDR3 nucleotide sequence: TGTGCCAGCAGCTTGACTCACAATGAGCAGTTCTTC.

The gene calls are TRBV5-6 and TRBJ2-7; D not certain. Germline V gives CDR1 SGHDT, CDR2 YYEEEE. Trimming pared 2 bases from V and 6 bases from J, leaving 9 bases between. The CDR3 runs 12 residues. The CDR3 DNA follows: TGTGCCAGCAGCTTCCAAGGGCGCGAGCAGTACTTC. Amino acid sequence: CASSFQGREQYF.